The rows below give T cell receptor beta chains drawn from one sample of a study of graft-versus-host responses after intestinal transplantation. Which antigens these TCRs recognize remains unknown. This table comes from immunoSEQ multiplex PCR, and its TCRdb copy is limited to in-frame clones, with some not included. The sample yields about 39,000 clones, nearly 95% seen once. This specimen was unstimulated CD8+ T cells sorted from spleen or lymph node cells, taken before transplant. The source is a human donor who was the organ donor for an intestinal transplant. Both conserved end residues are part of each CDR3. The D gene is left open where the match is weak. The size of a clone is reported for some rows only, either as once, few or many, or as a class for expanded clones.

abundance: few
v_gene: TRBV6-4
d_gene: TRBD1
j_gene: TRBJ2-7
len: 16
CDR3aa: CASPDAGDRGLYEQYF
CDR3nt: TGTGCCAGCCCCGACGCTGGGGACAGGGGGCTGTACGAGCAGTACTTC

abundance: .
v_gene: TRBV4-1
d_gene: .
j_gene: TRBJ1-3
len: 15
CDR3aa: CASSQDPSSGNTIYF
CDR3nt: TGCGCCAGCAGCCAAGATCCCAGCTCTGGAAACACCATATATTTT

abundance: .
v_gene: TRBV14
d_gene: .
j_gene: TRBJ2-7
len: 15
CDR3aa: CASSQDAGSSYEQYF
CDR3nt: TGTGCCAGCAGCCAAGATGCGGGAAGCTCCTACGAGCAGTACTTC

abundance: .
v_gene: TRBV7-7
d_gene: TRBD1
j_gene: TRBJ2-2
len: 15
CDR3aa: CASSRDRGRSGELFF
CDR3nt: TGTGCTAGCAGCCGGGACAGGGGGAGGTCCGGGGAGCTGTTTTTT

abundance: .
v_gene: TRBV14
d_gene: TRBD2
j_gene: TRBJ2-1
len: 15
CDR3aa: CASSLGLAGTDEQFF
CDR3nt: TGTGCCAGCAGCCTTGGACTAGCGGGGACGGATGAGCAGTTCTTC

abundance: .
v_gene: TRBV30
d_gene: .
j_gene: TRBJ2-7
len: 13
CDR3aa: CAWSVSHSYEQYF
CDR3nt: TGTGCCTGGAGTGTGTCACACTCCTACGAGCAGTACTTC

abundance: .
v_gene: TRBV7-6
d_gene: .
j_gene: TRBJ1-5
len: 14
CDR3aa: CASSEGAGNQPQHF
CDR3nt: TGTGCCAGCAGCGAAGGGGCGGGCAATCAGCCCCAGCATTTT

abundance: few
v_gene: TRBV4-1
d_gene: .
j_gene: TRBJ1-1
len: 11
CDR3aa: CASSQERVAFF
CDR3nt: TGCGCCAGCAGCCAAGAACGGGTAGCTTTCTTT

abundance: .
v_gene: TRBV7-6
d_gene: TRBD1
j_gene: TRBJ2-7
len: 19
CDR3aa: CASSEGLQGAGFREYEQYF
CDR3nt: TGTGCCAGCAGCGAAGGATTACAGGGGGCCGGTTTTAGGGAATACGAGCAGTACTTC

abundance: .
v_gene: TRBV4-1
d_gene: TRBD1
j_gene: TRBJ1-2
len: 16
CDR3aa: CASSQDGTGGHYGYTF
CDR3nt: TGCGCCAGCAGCCAAGATGGTACAGGGGGCCATTATGGCTACACCTTC

abundance: .
v_gene: TRBV5-1
d_gene: .
j_gene: TRBJ1-5
len: 13
CDR3aa: CASSLVSGQPQHF
CDR3nt: TGCGCCAGCAGCTTGGTTTCAGGGCAGCCCCAGCATTTT

abundance: .
v_gene: TRBV4-1
d_gene: .
j_gene: TRBJ2-5
len: 18
CDR3aa: CASSQGVLAVPGGETQYF
CDR3nt: TGCGCCAGCAGCCAAGGCGTACTAGCGGTCCCAGGGGGGGAGACCCAGTACTTC

abundance: .
v_gene: TRBV6-5
d_gene: .
j_gene: TRBJ1-2
len: 15
CDR3aa: CASSLLGSGPYGYTF
CDR3nt: TGTGCCAGCAGTTTACTAGGTTCTGGACCCTATGGCTACACCTTC

abundance: .
v_gene: TRBV27
d_gene: .
j_gene: TRBJ2-3
len: 12
CDR3aa: CASSSTRDTQYF
CDR3nt: TGTGCCAGCAGTTCCACACGAGATACGCAGTATTTT

abundance: .
v_gene: TRBV15
d_gene: .
j_gene: TRBJ2-3
len: 16
CDR3aa: CATSSLASRTTDTQYF
CDR3nt: TGTGCCACCAGCAGCCTAGCATCGCGGACCACAGATACGCAGTATTTT

abundance: .
v_gene: TRBV5-1
d_gene: .
j_gene: TRBJ1-1
len: 14
CDR3aa: CASSLKGMGTEAFF
CDR3nt: TGCGCCAGCAGCTTGAAGGGCATGGGCACTGAAGCTTTCTTT

abundance: .
v_gene: TRBV18
d_gene: .
j_gene: TRBJ2-5
len: 10
CDR3aa: CASSPRGQYF
CDR3nt: TGTGCCAGCTCACCACGGGGCCAGTACTTC

abundance: .
v_gene: TRBV4-1
d_gene: TRBD1
j_gene: TRBJ1-6
len: 17
CDR3aa: CASSQDPSTGLYSPLHF
CDR3nt: TGCGCCAGCAGCCAAGATCCCTCGACAGGGTTATATTCACCCCTCCACTTT

abundance: .
v_gene: TRBV29-1
d_gene: TRBD2
j_gene: TRBJ2-1
len: 15
CDR3aa: CSVGGTSGVRNEQFF
CDR3nt: TGCAGCGTTGGGGGGACTAGCGGGGTACGGAATGAGCAGTTCTTC

abundance: .
v_gene: TRBV7-2
d_gene: .
j_gene: TRBJ1-3
len: 14
CDR3aa: CASSSNPSGNTIYF
CDR3nt: TGTGCCAGCAGCAGCAACCCCTCTGGAAACACCATATATTTT

abundance: .
v_gene: TRBV4-1
d_gene: .
j_gene: TRBJ2-7
len: 15
CDR3aa: CASSQVMGRFDEQYF
CDR3nt: TGCGCCAGCAGCCAAGTCATGGGGCGGTTTGACGAGCAGTACTTC

abundance: .
v_gene: TRBV30
d_gene: .
j_gene: TRBJ2-7
len: 11
CDR3aa: CAWSAAYEQYF
CDR3nt: TGTGCCTGGAGCGCAGCCTACGAGCAGTACTTC

abundance: .
v_gene: TRBV4-3
d_gene: TRBD1
j_gene: TRBJ1-1
len: 16
CDR3aa: CASSPGQGAGWAEAFF
CDR3nt: TGCGCCAGCAGCCCCGGACAGGGTGCTGGTTGGGCTGAAGCTTTCTTT

abundance: .
v_gene: TRBV7-3
d_gene: TRBD2
j_gene: TRBJ2-5
len: 18
CDR3aa: CASSEFPGLAGEGETQYF
CDR3nt: TGTGCCAGCAGCGAATTTCCGGGACTAGCGGGAGAAGGAGAGACCCAGTACTTC

abundance: once
v_gene: TRBV27
d_gene: TRBD1
j_gene: TRBJ1-2
len: 13
CDR3aa: CASRPQGYYGYTF
CDR3nt: TGTGCCAGCAGACCACAGGGGTACTATGGCTACACCTTC

abundance: .
v_gene: TRBV4-1
d_gene: .
j_gene: TRBJ1-1
len: 11
CDR3aa: CASSQGTGAFF
CDR3nt: TGCGCCAGCAGCCAGGGTACTGGAGCTTTCTTT

abundance: .
v_gene: TRBV10-2
d_gene: .
j_gene: TRBJ1-5
len: 16
CDR3aa: CASSETPPGLNQPQHF
CDR3nt: TGCGCCAGCAGTGAGACCCCCCCGGGGCTCAATCAGCCCCAGCATTTT

abundance: .
v_gene: TRBV6-5
d_gene: .
j_gene: TRBJ2-2
len: 16
CDR3aa: CASSYFLPGNTGELFF
CDR3nt: TGTGCCAGCAGTTACTTTCTCCCAGGGAACACCGGGGAGCTGTTTTTT

abundance: .
v_gene: TRBV6-5
d_gene: TRBD1
j_gene: TRBJ1-5
len: 14
CDR3aa: CASSSTGGNQPQHF
CDR3nt: TGTGCCAGCAGCTCGACAGGGGGCAATCAGCCCCAGCATTTT

abundance: .
v_gene: TRBV4-1
d_gene: TRBD2
j_gene: TRBJ2-2
len: 16
CDR3aa: CASSQIPSGGGGELFF
CDR3nt: TGCGCCAGCAGCCAAATTCCTAGCGGGGGGGGAGGGGAGCTGTTTTTT

abundance: .
v_gene: TRBV9
d_gene: .
j_gene: TRBJ2-1
len: 14
CDR3aa: CASSVAGAYNEQFF
CDR3nt: TGTGCCAGCAGCGTAGCGGGGGCCTACAATGAGCAGTTCTTC

abundance: once
v_gene: TRBV6-5
d_gene: TRBD2
j_gene: TRBJ2-2
len: 15
CDR3aa: CASRTTSGARGELFF
CDR3nt: TGTGCCAGCAGGACGACTAGCGGGGCACGCGGGGAGCTGTTTTTT

abundance: .
v_gene: TRBV29-1
d_gene: TRBD1
j_gene: TRBJ2-5
len: 13
CDR3aa: CSVEGTAQETQYF
CDR3nt: TGCAGCGTTGAGGGGACAGCCCAAGAGACCCAGTACTTC

abundance: once
v_gene: TRBV7-9
d_gene: TRBD2
j_gene: TRBJ2-1
len: 14
CDR3aa: CASSMGTIYNEQFF
CDR3nt: TGTGCCAGCAGCATGGGGACTATCTACAATGAGCAGTTCTTC

abundance: .
v_gene: TRBV9
d_gene: TRBD2
j_gene: TRBJ2-3
len: 16
CDR3aa: CASSPTSGGAADTQYF
CDR3nt: TGTGCCAGCAGCCCGACTAGCGGGGGGGCCGCAGATACGCAGTATTTT

abundance: .
v_gene: TRBV11-2
d_gene: TRBD2
j_gene: TRBJ2-3
len: 16
CDR3aa: CASSHGLAEITDTQYF
CDR3nt: TGTGCCAGCAGCCACGGACTAGCGGAGATCACAGATACGCAGTATTTT

abundance: .
v_gene: TRBV10-3
d_gene: .
j_gene: TRBJ2-6
len: 15
CDR3aa: CAISELGPGANVLTF
CDR3nt: TGTGCCATCAGTGAGCTTGGCCCTGGGGCCAACGTCCTGACTTTC

abundance: .
v_gene: TRBV6-1
d_gene: .
j_gene: TRBJ2-7
len: 11
CDR3aa: CASSDFLEQYF
CDR3nt: TGTGCCAGCAGTGATTTTCTCGAGCAGTACTTC

abundance: .
v_gene: TRBV20-1
d_gene: .
j_gene: TRBJ2-2
len: 11
CDR3aa: CSASWGGELFF
CDR3nt: TGCAGTGCTAGTTGGGGCGGGGAGCTGTTTTTT

abundance: .
v_gene: TRBV14
d_gene: .
j_gene: TRBJ1-1
len: 16
CDR3aa: CASSQDREGTNTEAFF
CDR3nt: TGTGCCAGCAGCCAAGATAGAGAGGGGACGAACACTGAAGCTTTCTTT

abundance: .
v_gene: TRBV10-3
d_gene: TRBD1
j_gene: TRBJ1-1
len: 17
CDR3aa: CAISESRGRGPHTEAFF
CDR3nt: TGTGCCATCAGTGAGTCGCGGGGCAGGGGGCCTCACACTGAAGCTTTCTTT

abundance: .
v_gene: TRBV28
d_gene: .
j_gene: TRBJ1-5
len: 13
CDR3aa: CASSTLGVQPQHF
CDR3nt: TGTGCCAGCAGCACTCTCGGGGTACAGCCCCAGCATTTT

abundance: .
v_gene: TRBV27
d_gene: TRBD2
j_gene: TRBJ2-7
len: 14
CDR3aa: CASSLFAGGLEQYF
CDR3nt: TGTGCCAGCAGTTTATTCGCGGGGGGCCTCGAGCAGTACTTC

abundance: .
v_gene: TRBV13
d_gene: .
j_gene: TRBJ2-7
len: 15
CDR3aa: CASSLAGESSYEQYF
CDR3nt: TGTGCCAGCAGCTTAGCGGGGGAGAGCTCCTACGAGCAGTACTTC

abundance: .
v_gene: TRBV13
d_gene: .
j_gene: TRBJ1-2
len: 14
CDR3aa: CASSLGTNNYGYTF
CDR3nt: TGTGCCAGCAGCTTAGGGACAAATAACTATGGCTACACCTTC

abundance: once
v_gene: TRBV6-5
d_gene: .
j_gene: TRBJ2-5
len: 14
CDR3aa: CASSYYGNQETQYF
CDR3nt: TGTGCCAGCAGTTACTACGGAAACCAAGAGACCCAGTACTTC

abundance: .
v_gene: TRBV7-2
d_gene: .
j_gene: TRBJ1-3
len: 13
CDR3aa: CASTPGPGNTIYF
CDR3nt: TGTGCCAGCACCCCTGGGCCTGGAAACACCATATATTTT

abundance: .
v_gene: TRBV15
d_gene: .
j_gene: TRBJ1-6
len: 15
CDR3aa: CATSRVGVSNSPLHF
CDR3nt: TGTGCCACCAGCAGGGTTGGGGTCTCTAATTCACCCCTCCACTTT

abundance: .
v_gene: TRBV25-1
d_gene: .
j_gene: TRBJ1-3
len: 14
CDR3aa: CASSESGTGNTIYF
CDR3nt: TGTGCCAGCAGTGAATCAGGGACGGGAAACACCATATATTTT

abundance: .
v_gene: TRBV2
d_gene: TRBD2
j_gene: TRBJ2-1
len: 15
CDR3aa: CASSDYRGGSYEQFF
CDR3nt: TGTGCCAGCAGTGACTACCGGGGGGGCAGCTATGAGCAGTTCTTC